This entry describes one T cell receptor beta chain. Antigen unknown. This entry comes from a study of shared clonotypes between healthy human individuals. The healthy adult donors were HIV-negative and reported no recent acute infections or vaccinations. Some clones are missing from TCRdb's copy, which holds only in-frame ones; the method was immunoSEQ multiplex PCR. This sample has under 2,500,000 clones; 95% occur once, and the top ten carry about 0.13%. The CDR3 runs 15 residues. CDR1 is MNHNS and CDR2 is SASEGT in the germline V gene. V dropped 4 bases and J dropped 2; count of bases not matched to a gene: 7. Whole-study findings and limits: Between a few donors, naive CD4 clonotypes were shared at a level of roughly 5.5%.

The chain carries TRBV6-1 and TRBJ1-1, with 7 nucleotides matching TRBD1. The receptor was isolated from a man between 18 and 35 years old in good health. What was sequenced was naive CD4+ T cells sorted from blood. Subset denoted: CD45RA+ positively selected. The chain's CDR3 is CASSATGVINTEAFF. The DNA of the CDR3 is TGTGCCAGCAGTGCTACAGGGGTTATTAACACTGAAGCTTTCTTT.